The 6 T cell receptor beta chains listed next were all sequenced from one sample in a study of blood T cell repertoires in COVID-19. TCRdb's table, derived via immunoSEQ multiplex PCR, lists solely in-frame clones and lacks some. This table has hundreds of thousands of clones, approximately 85% appearing once. Sequencing was carried out using peripheral blood. All receptors come from a man aged 50 to 59 with active or convalescent COVID-19.

The rearrangement links TRBV28 to TRBJ1-2; 12 bases align to TRBD1. Trimming removed 4 bases from V and 8 bases from J; junction bases left unmatched: 5. The CDR3 covers 14 residues. Germline values: CDR1 MDHEN, CDR2 SYDVKM. This chain's CDR3 is CASSSGQGARGYTF. CDR3 in DNA: TGTGCCAGCAGTTCGGGACAGGGGGCTCGAGGCTACACCTTC.

The chain links TRBV24-1 to TRBJ2-1, with TRBD2 identical over 8 bases. This CDR3 contains 16 residues. V trimming: 1 base; J trimming: 3 bases; junction bases outside the gene matches: 4. Germline lookup yields CDR1 KGHDR and CDR2 SFDVKD. CDR3 loop: CATSDLAGVGYNEQFF. The CDR3, as DNA: TGTGCCACCAGTGATTTAGCGGGGGTAGGCTACAATGAGCAGTTCTTC.

The table lists this clone with a count of one. The rearrangement joins TRBV5-4 to TRBJ2-1; 8 bases fit TRBD2. The ends lost 4 bases at V and 5 bases at J; junction bases unmatched: 5. From germline, CDR1 is SGHNT and CDR2 YYREEE (reference sequence). There are 14 residues in the CDR3. Here the CDR3 DNA reads TGTGCCAGCAGCGGTGACGGGAGGGACAATGAGCAGTTCTTC. Protein: CASSGDGRDNEQFF.

This sequence joins TRBV5-1 and TRBJ2-5; the D gene is possibly TRBD2 (6 bases). This CDR3 comprises 13 residues. Germline values: CDR1 SGHRS, CDR2 YFSETQ. Deletions cut 4 bases from V and 5 bases from J, with 12 bases between. This chain's CDR3 is CASSNPGGETQYF. The CDR3 nucleotides read TGCGCCAGCAGCAACCCTGGGGGGGAGACCCAGTACTTC. Full variable domain (rest looked up from reference TRBV5-1 and TRBJ2-5): KAGVTQTPRYLIKTRGQQVTLSCSPISGHRSVSWYQQTPGQGLQFLFEYFSETQRNKGNFPGRFSGRQFSNSRSEMNVSTLELGDSALYLCASSNPGGETQYFGPGTRLLVL.

This clone was seen just once. The CDR3 coding sequence is TGTGCCAGCAGCGGTACACAGAACGAGCCTGGGGCCAACGTCCTGACTTTC. Amino acids: CASSGTQNEPGANVLTF. The rearrangement links TRBV4-2 to TRBJ2-6, with no clear D. This CDR3 has 17 residues. The germline gives CDR1 LGHNA, CDR2 YNFKEQ. Trimming pared 5 bases from V and 2 bases from J, leaving 16 bases between.

The rearrangement links TRBV4-3 to TRBJ1-2; 8 bases agree with TRBD1. In germline, CDR1 is LGHNA, CDR2 YSLEER. CDR3 size: 16 residues. Trimming cost V 5 bases and J 1 base; bases outside gene matches: 9. CDR3 coding DNA: TGCGCCAGCAGCACCGGGACAGGCCCCAATAACTATGGCTACACCTTC. This codes for CASSTGTGPNNYGYTF.